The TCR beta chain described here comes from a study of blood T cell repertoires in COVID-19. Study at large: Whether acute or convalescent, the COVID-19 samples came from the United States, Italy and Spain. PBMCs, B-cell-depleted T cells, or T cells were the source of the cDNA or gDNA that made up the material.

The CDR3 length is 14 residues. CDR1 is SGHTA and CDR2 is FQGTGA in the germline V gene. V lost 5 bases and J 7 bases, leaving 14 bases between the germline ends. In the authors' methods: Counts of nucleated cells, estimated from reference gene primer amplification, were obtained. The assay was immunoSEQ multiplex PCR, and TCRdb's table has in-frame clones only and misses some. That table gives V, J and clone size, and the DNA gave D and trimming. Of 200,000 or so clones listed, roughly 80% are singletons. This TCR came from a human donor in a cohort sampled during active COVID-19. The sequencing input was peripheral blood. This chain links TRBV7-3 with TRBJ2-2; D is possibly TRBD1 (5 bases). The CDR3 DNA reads TGTGCCAGCAGCCAAACCCAGGGCTACGGGGAGCTGTTTTTT. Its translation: CASSQTQGYGELFF.